The T cell receptor beta chain described here comes from a study of T cells in Graves' hyperthyroidism and ophthalmopathy. Study information: Peripheral blood specimens were obtained at initial diagnosis, prior to any treatment.

There are many counts of this clonotype. Diagnosis relied on clinical symptoms, serum thyroxine and TRAb, thyroid ultrasound and orbital computed tomography. The authors obtained PBMCs from roughly 10 ml of fresh peripheral blood. The CDR3 length is 16 residues. The V gene end was trimmed by 4 bases and the J gene end by 8 bases; junction bases not matched to a gene: 10. RNA transcripts served as the template for amplifying TCR beta CDR3 regions. The primer set for the first-round RT-PCR of the TCR CDR3 was HTBI. TCRdb re-derived calls from the multiplex PCR reads in MiXCR, one entry per CDR3 protein. Of some 360,000 distinct CDR3 sequences listed, approximately 18% are singletons.

The chain joins TRBV12-3 or TRBV12-4 to TRBJ2-4; 11 bases map to TRBD2. The material sequenced was blood. The sequence was collected from a woman in her thirties or forties with Graves' ophthalmopathy. CDR3 residues: CASSSRLAGSLDIQYF. DNA for the CDR3: TGTGCCAGCAGTTCTAGACTAGCGGGATCCTTGGACATTCAGTACTTC.